This TCR beta chain is drawn from a study of neurological immune-mediated disorders. With 5 bases clipped from V and 0 bases from J, the junction kept 16 bases outside the gene matches. This CDR3 is 20 amino acids long. The germline V gene encodes CDR1 SEHNR and CDR2 FQNEAQ (reference sequence). Time point: technical triplicate 3. Sorted libraries came from about a million CD4+ or CD8+ T cells. TCRdb re-called the 5' RACE reads with MiXCR, one entry per CDR3 protein. The data hold tens of thousands of distinct CDR3 sequences, with less than 20% observed a single time. This clonotype occurred many times.

The source is a female donor with HTLV-1-associated myelopathy (HAM/TSP). The rearrangement joins TRBV7-9 to TRBJ2-6; 7 nucleotides align to TRBD2. Sample: CD4+ T cells from blood. The CDR3 spells CASSHPPGLPGGSGANVLTF. CDR3 nucleotide sequence: TGTGCCAGCAGCCACCCTCCCGGACTGCCGGGAGGCTCTGGGGCCAACGTCCTGACTTTC. The full variable domain, with the rest looked up from reference TRBV7-9 and TRBJ2-6, is DTGVSQNPRHKITKRGQNVTFRCDPISEHNRLYWYRQTLGQGPEFLTYFQNEAQLEKSRLLSDRFSAERPKGSFSTLEIQRTEQGDSAMYLCASSHPPGLPGGSGANVLTFGAGSRLTVL.